The entry that follows covers one TCR beta chain sequence. The sample comes from a study of shared clonotypes between healthy human individuals. On the study more broadly: Serving as donors were a couple of women and three men, whose ages spanned 18 to 49.

Some clones are missing from TCRdb's copy, which holds only in-frame ones; the method was immunoSEQ multiplex PCR. The data show 2 million to 2.5 million clones, approximately 95% seen once. The J segment lost 7 bases and the V segment lost 2 bases, leaving 6 bases of the junction unmatched. In germline, CDR1 is SGHRS, CDR2 YFSETQ. The CDR3 extends over 14 amino acids. The chain carries TRBV5-1 and TRBJ2-1; 7 positions match TRBD2. Specimen: naive CD4+ T cells sorted from blood. The subset: CD45RA+ positively selected. The source of this sequence is a man between 18 and 35 years old in good health. CDR3 sequence (DNA): TGCGCCAGCAGCTTAGGGGAGGGCGTGAATGAGCAGTTCTTC. Residues: CASSLGEGVNEQFF.